A single sample gave rise to the 10 T cell receptor beta chains below, sequenced in a study of blood T cell repertoires in COVID-19. Here immunoSEQ multiplex PCR was the method, and the copy in TCRdb shows in-frame clones only, minus some. The data contain around 50,000 clones, around 88% of them singletons. Sequencing input: peripheral blood. Every receptor here comes from an elderly woman with acute or convalescent COVID-19.

The chain links TRBV7-9 to TRBJ2-5; 14 nucleotides match TRBD2. V shed 8 bases and J 5 bases; nucleotides not matched to a gene: 7. Germline loops: CDR1 SEHNR, CDR2 FQNEAQ (reference sequence). The CDR3 contains 15 residues. CDR3 protein: CASLETSGRVETQYF. The DNA of the CDR3 is TGTGCCAGCTTAGAGACTAGCGGGAGGGTGGAGACCCAGTACTTC.

CDR3 DNA sequence: TGTGCCAGCAGCTTAACTGCAACTAATGAAAAACTGTTTTTT. Translation gives CASSLTATNEKLFF. This chain links TRBV11-3 with TRBJ1-4; D uncertain. Germline V gene sequence: CDR1 SGHNT, CDR2 YENEEA. Trimming left V 2 bases short and J 0 bases short, with 4 bases between. The CDR3 covers 14 residues.

The rearrangement joins TRBV10-2 to TRBJ1-4; 8 nucleotides line up with TRBD1. V shed 3 bases, J shed 8 bases, and the junction held 8 bases outside the gene matches. In germline, CDR1 is WSHSY, CDR2 SAAADI. CDR3 length: 15 residues. DNA of the CDR3: TGCGCCAGCAGTGACACCACAGGGGGTCGAGAAAAACTGTTTTTT. Translated: CASSDTTGGREKLFF.

This clone appeared a single time. The J gene is TRBJ1-1, the V gene TRBV11-3, with 7 bases lining up with TRBD1. Unmatched junction bases numbered 4, after V lost 1 base and J lost 5 bases. The germline V gene encodes CDR1 SGHNT and CDR2 YENEEA. This CDR3 spans 14 amino acids. The CDR3 DNA reads TGTGCCAGCAGCTTAGTACAGGGGCAGACTGAAGCTTTCTTT. This encodes CASSLVQGQTEAFF.

The rearrangement uses TRBV14 and TRBJ2-7, with TRBD2 as a possible D gene (6 bases). The CDR3 runs to 16 residues. The germline gives CDR1 SGHDN, CDR2 FVKESK. The V end lost 3 bases, the J end lost 0 bases, and 15 bases lay between the germline ends. The CDR3 here is CASSQGLTAGSYEQYF. The DNA of the CDR3 is TGTGCCAGCAGCCAGGGACTCACGGCGGGCTCCTACGAGCAGTACTTC. The variable domain in full, with the rest retrieved from reference TRBV14 and TRBJ2-7, is EAGVTQFPSHSVIEKGQTVTLRCDPISGHDNLYWYRRVMGKEIKFLLHFVKESKQDESGMPNNRFLAERTGGTYSTLKVQPAELEDSGVYFCASSQGLTAGSYEQYFGPGTRLTVT.

V usage is TRBV28 and J usage is TRBJ1-2; tentatively, D is TRBD1 (6 bases). Germline CDR1 and CDR2: MDHEN and SYDVKM. The V end was cut by 7 bases, the J end by 1 base, with 13 bases between. The CDR3 consists of 14 residues. The DNA of the CDR3 is TGTGCCAGCAACCTTAGGGGGTATAACTATGGCTACACCTTC. Residues: CASNLRGYNYGYTF.

As to this clone: An end of the junction differs from the germline gene, which may be a read error. The gene calls are TRBV18 and TRBJ2-3, with D possibly being TRBD2 (5 bases). The germline CDR1 and CDR2 sequences are KGHSH and LQKENI. The CDR3 has 15 amino acids. The CDR3 is CASAPADLRADTQYF. DNA for the CDR3: TGTGCCAGCGCACCGGCGGACCTGAGGGCAGATACGCAGTATTTT.

This sequence joins TRBV15 and TRBJ2-3; possible D gene TRBD1, 6 bases. The CDR3 loop spans 14 amino acids. The germline gives CDR1 LNHNV, CDR2 YYDKDF (reference sequence). The V gene lost 1 base and the J gene lost 3 bases, with 8 bases spanning the gap. CDR3 DNA: TGTGCCACCAGCAGAGGAACAGGGACAGATACGCAGTATTTT. The encoded protein is CATSRGTGTDTQYF.

The chain couples TRBV24-1 to TRBJ2-1; perhaps TRBD1 as D (5 bases). The CDR3 has 17 amino acids. V dropped 3 bases and J dropped 2 bases, with 16 bases sitting between them. CDR1 and CDR2 from the germline V gene are KGHDR and SFDVKD. The CDR3 loop is CATSDITAAGPYNEQFF. CDR3 nucleotide sequence: TGTGCCACCAGTGATATAACGGCGGCAGGGCCCTACAATGAGCAGTTCTTC.

This chain connects TRBV11-2 to TRBJ2-1; TRBD1 aligns across 7 bases. This CDR3 has 17 residues. The junction had 15 bases not matched to a gene; V was cut back by 6 bases and J by 4 bases. Germline CDR1 reads SGHAT; CDR2 reads FQNNGV. The CDR3 loop is CASRINRQGSIYNEQFF. Written as DNA, the CDR3 is TGTGCCAGCAGGATAAATCGACAGGGCTCGATATACAATGAGCAGTTCTTC.